A single sample is the source of the 20 T cell receptor beta chains below, sequenced in a study of blood T cell repertoires in COVID-19. Produced via immunoSEQ multiplex PCR; TCRdb's table is partial and in-frame only. This repertoire shows 25,000 to 30,000 clones, around 89% found once; its top ten account for about 6%. Sequenced input: peripheral blood. The receptor source for this set is a human donor in a cohort sampled during active COVID-19.

The chain employs TRBV5-4 and TRBJ1-2, with a possible D match to TRBD1 (6 bases). CDR1 is SGHNT and CDR2 is YYREEE in the germline V gene (reference sequence). With 6 bases removed from V and 1 base from J, the gap between germline ends came to 10 bases. There are 13 residues in the CDR3. The chain's CDR3 is CASTRGNNYGYTF. CDR3 nucleotide sequence: TGTGCCAGCACTAGGGGGAATAACTATGGCTACACCTTC. Variable domain in full (rest from reference TRBV5-4 and TRBJ1-2): ETGVTQSPTHLIKTRGQQVTLRCSSQSGHNTVSWYQQALGQGPQFIFQYYREEENGRGNFPPRFSGLQFPNYSSELNVNALELDDSALYLCASTRGNNYGYTFGSGTRLTVV.

The chain links TRBV9 to TRBJ1-1; tentatively, D is TRBD1 (5 bases). V gave up 0 bases and J gave up 5 bases, with 26 bases separating them. There are 19 residues in the CDR3. Germline lookup yields CDR1 SGDLS and CDR2 YYNGEE. Here the CDR3 DNA reads TGTGCCAGCAGCGTAGTAGATTTTGGGGCAAGGGAGGTAGAGACTGAAGCTTTCTTT. The encoded protein is CASSVVDFGAREVETEAFF. Using reference TRBV9 and TRBJ1-1 for the parts outside the CDR3, the full variable domain is DSGVTQTPKHLITATGQRVTLRCSPRSGDLSVYWYQQSLDQGLQFLIQYYNGEERAKGNILERFSAQQFPDLHSELNLSSLELGDSALYFCASSVVDFGAREVETEAFFGQGTRLTVV.

The rearrangement links TRBV28 to TRBJ2-4; possible D gene TRBD1, 5 bases. CDR3 length: 16 residues. Looked up from germline, CDR1 is MDHEN and CDR2 is SYDVKM. The ends were cut back, 3 bases at V and 0 bases at J, with 12 bases in the middle. The CDR3 here is CASSFAGPIAKNIQYF. The CDR3 nucleotides are TGTGCCAGCAGTTTTGCAGGGCCCATAGCCAAAAACATTCAGTACTTC.

This chain connects TRBV6-5 to TRBJ2-7; D gene uncertain. V was cut by 2 bases and J by 0 bases, with 8 bases left in between. The CDR3 loop spans 14 amino acids. Germline V gene lookup returns CDR1 MNHEY and CDR2 SVGAGI. The CDR3 DNA reads TGTGCCAGCAGTTACACACAGAGCTCCTACGAGCAGTACTTC. The encoded protein is CASSYTQSSYEQYF.

This chain connects TRBV6-5 to TRBJ2-6; D unclear. Per the germline V gene, CDR1 is MNHEY and CDR2 is SVGAGI. V was clipped by 10 bases and J by 0 bases, with 7 bases between them. The CDR3 contains 13 residues. CDR3 in DNA: TGTGCCATCCGTTCCTCTGGGGCCAACGTCCTGACTTTC. It translates to CAIRSSGANVLTF.

This clone has just a few counts. The rearrangement links TRBV3-1 (or the pseudogene TRBV3-2) to TRBJ1-4; D uncertain. V was pared by 4 bases and J by 4 bases, with 10 bases between. In germline, CDR1 is LGHDT, CDR2 YNNKEL (reference sequence). The CDR3 extends over 14 amino acids. The CDR3 nucleotides are TGTGCCAGCAGCCCCAAAGCCTTTAATGAAAAACTGTTTTTT. Translated: CASSPKAFNEKLFF.

This rearrangement joins TRBV27 to TRBJ2-1, with a tentative D call TRBD1 (6 bases). V shed 7 bases and J shed 0 bases, with 19 bases lying between them. Germline loops: CDR1 MNHEY, CDR2 SMNVEV (reference sequence). The CDR3 runs 17 residues. The CDR3 coding sequence is TGTGCCAGCACCTTATACAGGGACGCCCTCTCCTACAATGAGCAGTTCTTC. It encodes CASTLYRDALSYNEQFF.

Within the sample, this clone is medium-sized. V usage is TRBV4-3 and J usage is TRBJ2-7; D call uncertain. The V and J ends lost 2 bases and 2 bases respectively, with 7 bases between them. Per the germline V gene, CDR1 is LGHNA and CDR2 is YSLEER. The CDR3 is 13 amino acids. Here the CDR3 DNA reads TGCGCCAGCAGCCAAAACCGGGCCTACGAGCAGTACTTC. This gives the protein CASSQNRAYEQYF.

CDR3 sequence reads: CASSPLGRGQGYTF. CDR3 bases: TGTGCCAGCTCACCACTGGGCAGGGGGCAAGGCTACACCTTC. This rearrangement joins TRBV18 to TRBJ1-2, with 8 bases aligning to TRBD1. This CDR3 is 14 amino acids long. Per the germline V gene, CDR1 is KGHSH and CDR2 is LQKENI. The trim removed 1 base at V and 8 bases at J, leaving 6 bases unmatched. Supplemented by reference TRBV18 and TRBJ1-2, the full variable domain reads NAGVMQNPRHLVRRRGQEARLRCSPMKGHSHVYWYRQLPEEGLKFMVYLQKENIIDESGMPKERFSAEFPKEGPSILRIQQVVRGDSAAYFCASSPLGRGQGYTFGSGTRLTVV.

The chain carries TRBV11-2 and TRBJ1-4; TRBD1 matches 11 bases. J was trimmed by 8 bases and V by 5 bases; bases with no gene match: 4. Germline V gene lookup returns CDR1 SGHAT and CDR2 FQNNGV. This CDR3 is built from 14 residues. The DNA of the CDR3 is TGTGCCAGCAGCAGGACAGGGGGCGAGGAAAAACTGTTTTTT. Amino acids: CASSRTGGEEKLFF.

The chain links TRBV12-2 to TRBJ2-7; whether TRBD1, the table's D call, matches the DNA was not checked. TRBV12-2 is given as a pseudogene. The CDR3 extends over 14 amino acids. CDR3 DNA: TGTGCAAGTCGCTACCCAGGGGGCCGTTACGAGCAGTACTTC. This gives the protein CASRYPGGRYEQYF.

This clone was seen just once. This chain links TRBV6-6 with TRBJ2-7; 12 nucleotides agree with TRBD1. Germline CDR1 is MNHNY and CDR2 is SVGAGI (reference sequence). The CDR3 contains 15 residues. V lost 5 bases and J lost 7; bases outside the gene matches: 9. CDR3 bases: TGTGCCAGCAGTCCGCCGGGACAGGGGGCGTATGAGCAGTACTTC. Translating gives CASSPPGQGAYEQYF.

V is TRBV19 and J is TRBJ2-3, with TRBD1 identical over 10 bases. V was pared by 6 bases and J by 13 bases, with 16 bases of the junction left unmatched. The V gene's germline CDR1 is LNHDA and CDR2 SQIVND (reference sequence). This CDR3 is built from 15 residues. CDR3 residues: CASRPGQGSPWEEYF. The CDR3, as DNA: TGTGCCAGTAGGCCGGGACAGGGGTCCCCCTGGGAGGAGTATTTT.

This clone occurred a few times. The V and J genes are TRBV7-2 and TRBJ2-1, with D perhaps TRBD2 (5 bases). V shed 3 bases and J shed 0 bases, with 15 bases lying between them. Germline CDR1 reads SGHTA; CDR2 reads FQGNSA. The CDR3 spans 17 residues. The CDR3, as DNA: TGTGCCAGCAGCTTTGAGAGGGAGTGGGGCTCCTACAATGAGCAGTTCTTC. Translation: CASSFEREWGSYNEQFF.

The chain has TRBV5-1 and TRBJ2-5; D is ambiguous. Germline CDR1 reads SGHRS; CDR2 reads YFSETQ. This CDR3 has 13 amino acids. Trimming removed 1 base at V and 10 bases at J, with 14 bases between. CDR3 in DNA: TGCGCCAGCAGCTTGATGGCACCTAGTTTCCAGTACTTC. Protein sequence: CASSLMAPSFQYF.

This chain links TRBV5-4 with TRBJ1-2, with 10 bases identical to TRBD1. CDR3 length: 17 residues. Germline-derived CDR1 and CDR2 are SGHNT and YYREEE (reference sequence). The V segment lost 1 base and the J segment 4 bases; nucleotides outside the gene matches: 10. The CDR3 here is CASSLMGQGIVVYGYTF. The CDR3 nucleotides read TGTGCCAGCAGCTTGATGGGACAGGGGATTGTGGTCTATGGCTACACCTTC.

In this sample, this clone turned up once. The chain uses TRBV9 and TRBJ2-4, with D perhaps TRBD1 (6 bases). There are 15 residues in the CDR3. Trimming left V 2 bases short and J 7 bases short, with 16 bases between. Germline V gene data show CDR1 as SGDLS and CDR2 as YYNGEE. This chain's CDR3 is CASSVRGDRMNIQYF. The CDR3, as DNA: TGTGCCAGCAGCGTCAGGGGCGACAGGATGAACATTCAGTACTTC.

The chain carries TRBV7-6 and TRBJ2-7; 8 bases match TRBD1. This CDR3 has 13 amino acids. Per germline, CDR1 SGHVS and CDR2 FNYEAQ. J was trimmed by 3 bases and V by 4 bases; bases with no gene match: 2. This CDR3 reads CASSYTGGYEQYF. The CDR3 bases are TGTGCCAGCAGCTATACAGGGGGCTACGAGCAGTACTTC. Filled out from reference TRBV7-6 and TRBJ2-7, the complete variable domain reads GAGVSQSPRYKVTKRGQDVALRCDPISGHVSLYWYRQALGQGPEFLTYFNYEAQQDKSGLPNDRFSAERPEGSISTLTIQRTEQRDSAMYRCASSYTGGYEQYFGPGTRLTVT.

This clone was counted only a few times. The rearrangement uses TRBV24-1 and TRBJ2-7; perhaps TRBD1 as D (5 bases). This CDR3 has 15 residues. V shed 4 bases and J shed 0 bases, with 12 bases lying between them. CDR1 is KGHDR and CDR2 is SFDVKD in the germline V gene. DNA for the CDR3: TGTGCCACCAGTGAGGCAGGGCCGAGCTCCTACGAGCAGTACTTC. This sequence encodes CATSEAGPSSYEQYF.

V and J are TRBV19 and TRBJ1-2, with 8 bases fitting TRBD1. Losses at the gene ends were 6 bases for V and 5 bases for J; bases not matched to a gene: 14. Germline V lookup: CDR1 LNHDA, CDR2 SQIVND (reference sequence). There are 16 residues in the CDR3. CDR3 bases: TGTGCCAGTAGGCGGCAGGTCCCCACAGGGGGGTATGGCTACACCTTC. Translated, it gives CASRRQVPTGGYGYTF.